Below, 11 T cell receptor beta chains from the same sample are listed, as sequenced in a study of long-term antiretroviral therapy in people with HIV. At the survey level, the v3.0 immunoSEQ assay was run. Clones were read by immunoSEQ multiplex PCR, and TCRdb kept only the in-frame ones, dropping some. The data contain some 30,000 clones, around 93% of them singletons. Source: unsorted PBMCs, taken approximately 7.1 years after starting antiretroviral therapy. These receptors were obtained from a man between 50 and 59 years old with HIV.

CDR3 sequence: CASSPLMSGATDTQYF. CDR3 in DNA: TGTGCCAGCAGCCCCCTGATGAGCGGGGCCACAGATACGCAGTATTTT. This chain connects TRBV7-8 to TRBJ2-3, with 7 bases matching TRBD2. CDR3 length: 16 residues. The germline CDR1 and CDR2 sequences are SGHVS and FQNEAQ. Trimming cost V 5 bases and J 2 bases; bases outside gene matches: 10.

CDR3 loop: CASSAGTKNQPQHF. Here the CDR3 DNA reads TGTGCCAGCAGCGCCGGGACAAAGAATCAGCCCCAGCATTTT. The rearrangement joins TRBV5-6 to TRBJ1-5; possibly TRBD1 for D (6 bases). Germline V gene data show CDR1 as SGHDT and CDR2 as YYEEEE. The length of the CDR3 is 14 residues. Trimming cost V 4 bases and J 4 bases, with 12 bases left between them. Full variable domain (outside the CDR3, taken from reference TRBV5-6 and TRBJ1-5): DAGVTQSPTHLIKTRGQQVTLRCSPKSGHDTVSWYQQALGQGPQFIFQYYEEEERQRGNFPDRFSGHQFPNYSSELNVNALLLGDSALYLCASSAGTKNQPQHFGDGTRLSIL.

J is TRBJ1-5 and V is TRBV19; perhaps TRBD1 as D (5 bases). Trimming left V 7 bases short and J 6 bases short, with 22 bases between. The CDR3 totals 16 residues. CDR1 LNHDA and CDR2 SQIVND come from the germline V gene (reference sequence). The DNA of the CDR3 is TGTGCCAGTACCCTCATACGGGGGAGGAATCCTCAGCCCCAGCATTTT. Translating gives CASTLIRGRNPQPQHF.

The genes are TRBV4-3 and TRBJ1-5; the D is unclear. The V end was cut by 0 bases, the J end by 6 bases, with 12 bases between. CDR3 length equals 15 residues. Germline V gives CDR1 LGHNA, CDR2 YSLEER. In nucleotides, the CDR3 is TGCGCCAGCAGCCAAGATTTGACCTCTGGTCAGCCCCAGCATTTT. The encoded protein is CASSQDLTSGQPQHF.

This clone showed up just once. This chain uses TRBV4-3 with TRBJ1-1, with 12 bases aligning to TRBD1. With 1 base clipped from V and 5 bases from J, the junction kept 5 bases outside the gene matches. The length of the CDR3 is 16 residues. CDR1 and CDR2 (germline): LGHNA, YSLEER. The CDR3 spells CASSQGRDRGRTEAFF. The DNA of the CDR3 is TGCGCCAGCAGCCAAGGCCGGGACAGGGGGCGGACTGAAGCTTTCTTT.

The chain links TRBV27 to TRBJ2-7; D is possibly TRBD1 or TRBD2 (5 bases each). With 3 bases removed from V and 9 bases from J, the gap between germline ends came to 21 bases. The CDR3 sequence is 15 residues long. Germline V gene lookup returns CDR1 MNHEY and CDR2 SMNVEV (reference sequence). The CDR3 bases are TGTGCCAGCAGTTTTGCCGGGGCCCGGGGTAACGCGCAGTACTTC. Translating it yields CASSFAGARGNAQYF.

This sequence joins TRBV28 and TRBJ1-2; 9 nucleotides agree with TRBD1. The CDR3 covers 14 residues. The J segment lost 8 bases and the V segment lost 6 bases, leaving 10 bases of the junction unmatched. Germline V gene lookup returns CDR1 MDHEN and CDR2 SYDVKM. The CDR3 region has the DNA TGTGCCAGCAGACCGGGACAGGGTCCCCGGGGCTACACCTTC. It translates to CASRPGQGPRGYTF.

The J gene is TRBJ1-1, the V gene TRBV6-5; 8 nucleotides line up with TRBD1. Losses at the gene ends were 0 bases for V and 5 bases for J; bases not matched to a gene: 5. The germline CDR1 and CDR2 sequences are MNHEY and SVGAGI. The CDR3 consists of 15 residues. The CDR3 DNA is TGTGCCAGCAGTTACTCGGGACAGGAAAAAACTGAAGCTTTCTTT. It encodes CASSYSGQEKTEAFF.

The CDR3, as DNA: TGTGCCAGCAGCTCCCTCCGGGACAGGGGGTCACACGAGCAGTACTTC. Translated: CASSSLRDRGSHEQYF. This chain uses TRBV7-9 with TRBJ2-7; 11 nucleotides align to TRBD1. There are 16 residues in the CDR3. From germline, CDR1 is SEHNR and CDR2 FQNEAQ (reference sequence). With V trimmed by 4 bases and J by 5 bases, 10 bases remained unmatched.

The chain combines TRBV7-6 with TRBJ2-7, with 8 bases identical to TRBD1. This CDR3 is 12 amino acids long. V dropped 5 bases and J dropped 6; count of bases not matched to a gene: 3. The germline V gene has CDR1 SGHVS and CDR2 FNYEAQ. The CDR3 is CASSTTGAEQYF. For the CDR3, the DNA is TGTGCCAGCAGCACGACAGGGGCCGAGCAGTACTTC.

This rearrangement joins TRBV6-5 to TRBJ1-2; 10 bases match TRBD1. The CDR3 loop spans 15 amino acids. Trimming cost V 0 bases and J 4 bases; bases outside gene matches: 2. Germline CDR1 MNHEY, CDR2 SVGAGI. Here the CDR3 reads CASSYSGQGFYGYTF. The DNA for the CDR3 is TGTGCCAGCAGTTACTCGGGACAGGGGTTCTATGGCTACACCTTC.